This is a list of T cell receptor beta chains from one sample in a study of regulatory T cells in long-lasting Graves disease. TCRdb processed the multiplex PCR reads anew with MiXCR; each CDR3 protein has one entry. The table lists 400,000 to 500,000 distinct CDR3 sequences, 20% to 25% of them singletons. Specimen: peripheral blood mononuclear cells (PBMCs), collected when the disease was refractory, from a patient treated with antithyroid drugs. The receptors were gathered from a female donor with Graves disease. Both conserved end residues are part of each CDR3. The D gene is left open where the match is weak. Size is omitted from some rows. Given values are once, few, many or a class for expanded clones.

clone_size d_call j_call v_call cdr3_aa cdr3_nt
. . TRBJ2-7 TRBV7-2 CASSQDPVSITYEQYF TGTGCCAGCAGCCAAGATCCGGTGTCTATAACCTACGAGCAGTACTTC
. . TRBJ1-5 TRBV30 CAWRRQGKNQPQHF TGTGCCTGGAGACGGCAGGGTAAAAATCAGCCCCAGCATTTT
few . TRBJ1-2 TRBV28 CASRPDYGYTF TGTGCCAGCAGACCCGACTATGGCTACACCTTC
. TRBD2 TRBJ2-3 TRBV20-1 CSAQERGGATDTQYF TGCAGTGCCCAGGAGCGGGGGGGAGCTACAGATACGCAGTATTTT
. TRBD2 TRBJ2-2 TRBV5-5 CASSHRRLAGTTGELFF TGTGCCAGCAGCCACCGTCGGCTAGCGGGGACCACCGGGGAGCTGTTTTTT
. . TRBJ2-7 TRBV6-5 CASTYSYEQYF TGTGCCAGCACCTACTCCTACGAGCAGTACTTC
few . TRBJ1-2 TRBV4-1 CASSQDKRTYGYTF TGCGCCAGCAGCCAAGATAAGCGCACCTATGGCTACACCTTC
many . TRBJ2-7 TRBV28 CASSFQGQSYEQYF TGTGCCAGCAGTTTTCAGGGGCAATCCTACGAGCAGTACTTC
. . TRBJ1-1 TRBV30 CAWKSRGNTEAFF TGTGCCTGGAAGAGCAGGGGGAACACTGAAGCTTTCTTT
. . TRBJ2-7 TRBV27 CASSPSPGHSYEQYF TGTGCCAGCAGCCCATCTCCGGGACACTCCTACGAGCAGTACTTC
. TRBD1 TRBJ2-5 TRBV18 CASSPLQGTQETQYF TGTGCCAGCTCACCACTACAGGGGACCCAAGAGACCCAGTACTTC
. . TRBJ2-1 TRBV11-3 CASSLGSTGRGEQFF TGTGCCAGCAGCCTAGGGTCGACGGGCCGGGGGGAGCAGTTCTTC
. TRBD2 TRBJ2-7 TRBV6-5 CASSFPKTSASSYEQYF TGTGCCAGCAGTTTCCCAAAAACTAGCGCAAGCTCCTACGAGCAGTACTTC
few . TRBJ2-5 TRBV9 CASSATSQETQYF TGTGCCAGCAGCGCTACTAGCCAAGAGACCCAGTACTTC
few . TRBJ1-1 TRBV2 CATYSGGLGAFF TGTGCCACTTACTCGGGGGGGCTGGGGGCTTTCTTT
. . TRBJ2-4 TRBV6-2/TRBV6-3 CASSYGGIAKNIQYF TGTGCCAGCAGTTATGGGGGAATAGCCAAAAACATTCAGTACTTC
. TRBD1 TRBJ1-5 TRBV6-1 CASSGDRGGQPQHF TGTGCCAGCAGTGGGGACAGGGGAGGGCAGCCCCAGCATTTT
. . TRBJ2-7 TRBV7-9 CASSPRPSSYEQYF TGTGCCAGCAGCCCCCGCCCGAGCTCCTACGAGCAGTACTTC
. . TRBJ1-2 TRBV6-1 CASTRLGDYGYTF TGTGCCAGCACCAGATTAGGGGACTATGGCTACACCTTC
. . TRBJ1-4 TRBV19 CASSVGLRGEKLFF TGTGCCAGTAGTGTTGGACTGCGAGGTGAAAAACTGTTTTTT
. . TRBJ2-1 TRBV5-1 CASSLGGAGYNEQFF TGCGCCAGCAGCTTGGGAGGGGCCGGATACAATGAGCAGTTCTTC
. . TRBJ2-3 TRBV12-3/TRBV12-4 CASSLDGASTDTQYF TGTGCCAGCAGTTTAGACGGAGCAAGCACAGATACGCAGTATTTT
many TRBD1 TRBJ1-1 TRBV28 CASSSRGGDTEAFF TGTGCCAGCAGTTCCAGGGGGGGAGACACTGAAGCTTTCTTT
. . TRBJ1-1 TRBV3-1 CASTLSGAYTEAFF TGTGCCAGCACCCTAAGCGGGGCCTACACTGAAGCTTTCTTT
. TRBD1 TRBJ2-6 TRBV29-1 CSVGTGQFSGANVLTF TGCAGCGTAGGGACAGGACAATTCTCTGGGGCCAACGTCCTGACTTTC
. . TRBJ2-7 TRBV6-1 CASRGLIQVYYEQYF TGTGCCAGCAGAGGCCTTATACAGGTCTACTACGAGCAGTACTTC
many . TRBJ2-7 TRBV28 CATGREGQYF TGTGCCACAGGTCGAGAGGGGCAATACTTC
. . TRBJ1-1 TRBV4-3 CASSQGGQGLTEAFF TGCGCCAGCAGCCAGGGGGGGCAGGGACTTACTGAAGCTTTCTTT
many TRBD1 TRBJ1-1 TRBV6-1 CASTTTGENTEAFF TGTGCCAGCACCACGACAGGGGAGAACACTGAAGCTTTCTTT
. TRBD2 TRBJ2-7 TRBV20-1 CSAGLAGGDSYEQYF TGCAGTGCTGGACTAGCGGGGGGAGACTCCTACGAGCAGTACTTC
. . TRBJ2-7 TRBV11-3 CASSLGIGGPVYEQYF TGTGCCAGCAGTCTGGGGATTGGGGGACCTGTCTACGAGCAGTACTTC
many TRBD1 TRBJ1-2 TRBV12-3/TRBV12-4 CASSLDRAQDGYTF TGTGCCAGCAGCTTAGACAGGGCGCAGGATGGCTACACCTTC
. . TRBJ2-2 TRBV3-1 CASSQRSGGTGELFF TGTGCCAGCAGCCAAAGAAGTGGGGGTACCGGGGAGCTGTTTTTT
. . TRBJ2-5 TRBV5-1 CASSLVSGQSSQYF TGCGCCAGCAGCCTCGTTTCGGGTCAATCGTCCCAGTACTTC
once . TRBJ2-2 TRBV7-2 CASSLGTALDGELFF TGTGCCAGCAGCTTAGGGACGGCGCTTGACGGGGAGCTGTTTTTT
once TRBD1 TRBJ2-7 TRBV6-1 CASSAGTVTYEQYF TGTGCCAGCAGTGCCGGGACAGTAACCTACGAGCAGTACTTC
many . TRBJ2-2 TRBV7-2 CASSLYGRGELFF TGTGCCAGCAGCTTATATGGGAGAGGGGAGCTGTTTTTT
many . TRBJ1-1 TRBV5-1 CASSLGTASATEAFF TGCGCCAGCAGCTTGGGGACAGCGTCTGCCACTGAAGCTTTCTTT
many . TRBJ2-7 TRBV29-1 CSVGTAYNYEQYF TGCAGCGTTGGTACAGCCTACAACTACGAGCAGTACTTC
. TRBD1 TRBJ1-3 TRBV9 CASSQQTGIGNTIYF TGTGCCAGCAGCCAACAGACAGGGATAGGAAACACCATATATTTT
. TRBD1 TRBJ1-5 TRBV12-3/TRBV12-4 CASSLGQGVGNQPQHF TGTGCCAGCAGTTTAGGCCAGGGGGTTGGCAATCAGCCCCAGCATTTT
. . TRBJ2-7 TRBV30 CAFAPGPSYEQYF TGTGCCTTTGCCCCGGGGCCATCCTACGAGCAGTACTTC